This T cell receptor beta chain derives from a study of beta chain features in type 1 diabetes. The study, taken as a whole, reports: Healthy donors had naive, central memory and Treg TCRB repertoires that appeared less similar than those seen among patients. TCRB CDR3s were moderately but significantly shorter in Type 1 diabetes patients in all four CD4+ subsets.

Expressed TCRB transcripts were sequenced, since all the RNA that had been isolated was reverse transcribed. Some clones are missing from TCRdb's copy, which holds only in-frame ones; the method was immunoSEQ multiplex PCR. The sample gives 300,000 to 350,000 clones, 7% to 10% of which show up once; roughly 0.99% is in the top ten. The V gene's germline CDR1 is MNHEY and CDR2 SMNVEV (reference sequence). Trimming removed 6 bases from V and 2 bases from J, with 11 bases in between. This CDR3 is built from 13 residues. This clone was counted a few times. The antigen remains unidentified. The V and J genes are TRBV27 and TRBJ2-7; the D call may be TRBD1 or TRBD2 (5 bases each). The specimen was central memory CD4+ T cells from blood. This sequence originates from a man younger than 45 with type 1 diabetes. This chain's CDR3 is CASSRDGTYEQYF. DNA for the CDR3: TGTGCCAGCAGCCGGGACGGTACCTACGAGCAGTACTTC.